The 2 T cell receptor beta chains below all came from one sample that was sequenced in a study of T cell responses to AZD1222 COVID-19 vaccine. Using immunoSEQ multiplex PCR, the repertoire was profiled, and TCRdb retains in-frame clones only, with some absent. The sample yields 120,000 or so clones, 92% seen once. This specimen was peripheral blood, taken 28 days after the second AZD1222 dose. These receptor sequences come from an adult who received the AZD1222 COVID-19 vaccine.

V gene TRBV19 combines with J gene TRBJ2-5; 7 bases agree with TRBD1. The ends lost 5 bases at V and 3 bases at J; junction bases unmatched: 6. CDR1 is LNHDA and CDR2 is SQIVND in the germline V gene (reference sequence). The CDR3 sequence is 14 residues long. As DNA, the CDR3 is TGTGCCAGTAGTTTTTGGACAGGAGAAGAGACCCAGTACTTC. This sequence encodes CASSFWTGEETQYF.

This chain joins TRBV5-1 and TRBJ1-2; D possibly corresponds to TRBD1 (6 bases). Trimming cost V 0 bases and J 6 bases, with 9 bases left between them. Germline lookup yields CDR1 SGHRS and CDR2 YFSETQ. There are 13 residues in the CDR3. The CDR3 nucleotides are TGCGCCAGCAGCTTGGGGCCAGGGGATGGCTACACCTTC. Encoded protein: CASSLGPGDGYTF.